The TCR beta chain under discussion was sequenced for a study of cytomegalovirus exposure and HLA in healthy donors. At the level of the study: Findings of an earlier analysis included some 110 million unique TCR beta sequences from 170 million or so T cells. Clustering assigned about 79% of the approximately 400 genotyped donors to the Caucasian-associated ancestry cluster.

This clone was recorded only once. This CDR3 contains 14 residues. V was pared by 7 bases and J by 2 bases, with 5 bases of the junction left unmatched. The germline gives CDR1 MGHDK, CDR2 SYGVNS. In the PCR, 60 Vbeta and 13 Jbeta primers were used. Measured with immunoSEQ multiplex PCR; TCRdb has only the in-frame clones, and not every one. The sample lists about 180,000 clones; 80% to 90% were seen once. Sequenced input: PBMCs. The rearrangement links TRBV25-1 to TRBJ2-5; TRBD1 matches 9 bases. This TCR was sampled from a girl aged 2 to 9 in good health and CMV-seropositive. CDR3 nucleotide sequence: TGTGCCAGCAACTTAGGGACAGGGCAAGAGACCCAGTACTTC. It yields the protein CASNLGTGQETQYF.